The next 3 T cell receptor beta chains were all read from a single sample in a study of post-analysis software for immune sequencing data. Unique molecular identifiers were present in the TCR beta cDNA libraries. TCRdb re-analysed the PCR reads in MiXCR, keeping a single row per CDR3 protein. The table records about 820,000 distinct CDR3 sequences, approximately 57% of them present only once. Their antigens are not known. Study conclusions and caveats: TRBV segments more frequent in patients than in controls numbered five and included TRBV5-6, TRBV5-1 and TRBV20-1.

The specimen sequenced was blood. These receptor sequences come from a girl aged 5-17 years with multiple sclerosis.

This clonotype was seen a few times. This CDR3 is CASSRDEEQFF. Written as DNA, the CDR3 is TGTGCCAGCAGCCGCGATGAGGAGCAGTTCTTC. The chain uses TRBV7-2 and TRBJ2-1; the D is unclear. This CDR3 has 11 residues. Trimming shortened V by 5 bases and J by 10 bases, and 9 bases separated the two germline ends. CDR1 SGHTA and CDR2 FQGNSA come from the germline V gene.

This clonotype was counted a single time. A much larger clone lies one base from this, so it may be a read error. The J gene is TRBJ2-6, the V gene TRBV6-1; D may be TRBD1 (5 bases). The germline V gene has CDR1 MNHNS and CDR2 SASEGT. The CDR3 is 15 residues long. CDR3 in amino acids: CASSGGSSGANVRTF. The CDR3 coding sequence is TGTGCCAGCAGTGGAGGAAGCTCTGGGGCCAACGTCCGGACTTTC.

J is TRBJ2-7 and V is TRBV7-9; D ambiguous. The germline CDR1 and CDR2 sequences are SEHNR and FQNEAQ (reference sequence). This CDR3 has 14 amino acids. V was shortened by 3 bases and J by 3 bases, with 12 bases between the two germline ends. CDR3 amino acids: CASSFPGAIYEQYF. CDR3 nucleotides: TGTGCCAGCAGCTTCCCCGGAGCCATCTACGAGCAGTACTTC. The whole variable domain, filled in from reference TRBV7-9 and TRBJ2-7, reads DTGVSQNPRHKITKRGQNVTFRCDPISEHNRLYWYRQTLGQGPEFLTYFQNEAQLEKSRLLSDRFSAERPKGSFSTLEIQRTEQGDSAMYLCASSFPGAIYEQYFGPGTRLTVT.